These T cell receptor beta chains were read from a single sample in a study of kidney transplant recipient with SARS-CoV-2 infection. TCRdb passed the reads through MiXCR, listing each CDR3 protein once. Among 200,000 to 300,000 distinct CDR3 sequences listed, 29% were seen once. The sample consisted of a blood sample, taken at baseline and on roughly day 110 from a kidney transplant recipient. These receptors were taken from a young adult male patient who had COVID-19 and was a kidney transplant recipient. The graft donor may have given rise to some T cells. CDR3s include the opening cysteine and the closing phenylalanine or tryptophan. Each record gives: D gene, V gene, J gene, clone size, CDR3 protein, CDR3 DNA. A D gene is named only where the DNA matches it firmly. The size field is filled for only some rows; it gives once, few, many or a size class.

NA,TRBV19,TRBJ2-7,many,CASSIDGGGHYEQYF,TGTGCCAGTAGTATAGATGGAGGGGGCCACTACGAGCAGTACTTC
NA,TRBV11-2,TRBJ1-2,many,CASSWQADSGGYTF,TGTGCCAGCAGCTGGCAGGCGGATTCGGGTGGCTACACCTTC
NA,TRBV6-5,TRBJ1-4,many,CASSYDSFNEKLFF,TGTGCCAGCAGTTACGACAGCTTTAATGAAAAACTGTTTTTT
NA,TRBV16,TRBJ1-2,NA,CASSAWLVVRKTYGYTF,TGTGCCAGCAGCGCGTGGCTGGTCGTTAGAAAGACCTATGGCTACACCTTC
NA,TRBV6-1,TRBJ2-1,many,CASSEWTHNEQFF,TGTGCCAGCAGTGAATGGACTCACAATGAGCAGTTCTTC
NA,TRBV21-1,TRBJ2-3,many,CASRVLIATVMQDTQYF,TGTGCCAGCAGGGTGTTAATAGCTACAGTCATGCAAGATACGCAGTATTTT
TRBD1,TRBV7-3,TRBJ2-3,many,CASSFLIPQGQGRIDTQYF,TGTGCCAGCAGCTTTTTAATCCCTCAGGGACAGGGTAGGATAGATACGCAGTATTTT
NA,TRBV29-1,TRBJ1-2,many,CSVALGNYGYTF,TGCAGCGTTGCTTTAGGAAACTATGGCTACACCTTC
NA,TRBV20-1,TRBJ1-1,many,CSASVGTMNTEAFF,TGCAGTGCTAGCGTGGGCACCATGAACACTGAAGCTTTCTTT
NA,TRBV6-6,TRBJ2-7,NA,CASTSSGALGEQYF,TGTGCCAGCACCTCGTCGGGGGCGCTCGGCGAGCAGTACTTC
NA,TRBV4-2,TRBJ2-3,many,CASSQGGGRPDTQYF,TGTGCCAGCAGCCAAGGAGGGGGGCGCCCAGATACGCAGTATTTT
TRBD1,TRBV29-1,TRBJ2-5,few,CSVEGTGGAETQYF,TGCAGCGTTGAGGGGACAGGGGGCGCGGAGACCCAGTACTTC
NA,TRBV9,TRBJ1-2,many,CASSVAANYGYTF,TGTGCCAGCAGCGTAGCCGCTAACTATGGCTACACCTTC
NA,TRBV7-2,TRBJ2-7,many,CASRLMSSAAHEQYF,TGTGCCAGCAGACTCATGTCTAGCGCGGCCCACGAGCAGTACTTC
NA,TRBV6-5,TRBJ1-1,many,CASSYAGGTNTEAFF,TGTGCCAGCAGTTACGCGGGGGGGACCAACACTGAAGCTTTCTTT
TRBD2,TRBV28,TRBJ2-1,NA,CASNLAGLAGGSSYNEQFF,TGTGCCAGCAATTTGGCGGGACTAGCGGGAGGGAGCTCCTACAATGAGCAGTTCTTC
NA,TRBV28,TRBJ2-1,many,CASTPLDSGNEQFF,TGTGCCAGCACCCCGCTTGATAGCGGCAATGAGCAGTTCTTC
NA,TRBV20-1,TRBJ2-7,many,CSATSSGAYEQYF,TGCAGTGCTACCAGTAGCGGCGCCTACGAGCAGTACTTC
NA,TRBV15,TRBJ1-2,many,CATSYATRCGKTYGYTF,TGTGCCACCAGCTACGCTACAAGGTGTGGAAAGACCTATGGCTACACCTTC
NA,TRBV27,TRBJ2-7,many,CASSPRARPYEQYF,TGTGCCAGCAGTCCGCGGGCGAGACCCTACGAGCAGTACTTC
NA,TRBV4-1,TRBJ2-2,many,CASSQSPAGSTGELFF,TGCGCCAGCAGCCAAAGTCCGGCGGGATCCACCGGGGAGCTGTTTTTT
NA,TRBV7-7,TRBJ1-2,NA,CASSAWPKCRKTYGYTF,TGTGCCAGCAGCGCATGGCCTAAGTGCCGAAAGACCTATGGCTACACCTTC
NA,TRBV6-5,TRBJ1-2,many,CASSYSLECRKTYGYTF,TGTGCCAGCAGTTATAGTTTGGAATGTAGAAAGACCTATGGCTACACCTTC
NA,TRBV25-1,TRBJ1-2,NA,CASSKNGELGRTYGYTF,TGTGCCAGCAGTAAAAACGGAGAACTGGGAAGGACCTATGGCTACACCTTC
NA,TRBV5-3,TRBJ1-2,many,CARNDKVVRKTYGYTF,TGTGCCAGAAATGATAAAGTGGTGAGAAAGACCTATGGCTACACCTTC
NA,TRBV3-1,TRBJ2-7,many,CASSPRGTRREQYF,TGTGCCAGCAGCCCCCGGGGGACCCGGAGGGAGCAGTACTTC
TRBD2,TRBV27,TRBJ2-3,NA,CASSWLAGGTDTQYF,TGTGCCAGCAGTTGGTTAGCGGGAGGCACAGATACGCAGTATTTT
TRBD1,TRBV2,TRBJ1-1,few,CASRRDRGSTEAFF,TGTGCCAGCAGAAGGGACAGGGGGTCAACTGAAGCTTTCTTT